This paragraph covers one T cell receptor beta chain sequence. The data originate from a study of CD8 T cells in Susac syndrome. It was with random hexamers that about 0.45 to 1 ug RNA was reverse transcribed. Each CDR3 protein is one row after TCRdb ran MiXCR on the immunoSEQ multiplex PCR reads. This table has fewer than 150,000 distinct CDR3 sequences, nearly 95% appearing once. V was pared by 3 bases and J by 5 bases, with 17 bases between. This CDR3 spans 15 amino acids. Germline loops: CDR1 MGHDK, CDR2 SYGVNS. This rearrangement joins TRBV25-1 to TRBJ2-7, with D possibly called TRBD1 or TRBD2 (5 bases each). This clonotype was obtained from a human donor in good health. Sample: CD4+ T cells from PBMCs. CDR3 in DNA: TGTGCCAGCAGTGACCCGGGACGCCCGGCGGACGAGCAGTACTTC. Its protein product is CASSDPGRPADEQYF.